The 8 T cell receptor beta chains below all came from one sample that was sequenced in a study of shared T cell receptors in the human thymus. Assay used: immunoSEQ multiplex PCR; TCRdb lists only in-frame clones, some missing. The sample consists of hundreds of thousands of clones, more than 70% of them appearing once. A further study also used this sample, focusing on human thymus T cells.

Sequenced input: thymocytes. These receptors were taken from a boy in the first two years of life with a congenital heart defect.

The rearrangement joins TRBV11-2 to TRBJ1-3; no reliable D call. Germline V CDR1 and CDR2: SGHAT, FQNNGV. The ends were cut back, 0 bases at V and 1 base at J, with 13 bases in the middle. CDR3 length: 17 residues. This CDR3 is CASSLDPGVRSGNTIYF. Here the CDR3 DNA reads TGTGCCAGCAGCTTAGATCCCGGGGTTCGGTCTGGAAACACCATATATTTT.

V and J are TRBV4-3 and TRBJ1-1; TRBD1 aligns across 8 bases. J was trimmed by 1 base and V by 3 bases; bases with no gene match: 13. The CDR3 has 18 amino acids. The germline gives CDR1 LGHNA, CDR2 YSLEER. CDR3 amino acids: CASSQSGADQGANTEAFF. In nucleotides, the CDR3 is TGCGCCAGCAGCCAGTCTGGAGCTGACCAGGGGGCGAACACTGAAGCTTTCTTT.

The chain links TRBV28 to TRBJ1-5; a weak D match, TRBD1 (6 bases). Germline CDR1 and CDR2: MDHEN and SYDVKM. Trimming took off 3 bases at V and 0 bases at J, with 12 bases between the two ends. The CDR3 sequence is 16 residues long. The CDR3 reads CASSFWDKDSNQPQHF. The CDR3 coding sequence is TGTGCCAGCAGTTTCTGGGACAAAGATAGCAATCAGCCCCAGCATTTT.

This clone was seen once. This chain links TRBV4-3 with TRBJ2-5; 9 bases map to TRBD1. The CDR3 spans 20 residues. The V and J ends lost 1 base and 1 base, in that order; junction bases with no gene match: 16. Germline CDR1 and CDR2: LGHNA and YSLEER. CDR3 region: CASSQGSGTGSRGSQETQYF. CDR3 DNA sequence: TGCGCCAGCAGCCAAGGCTCCGGGACAGGGTCCCGCGGGAGCCAAGAGACCCAGTACTTC.

The genes are TRBV18 and TRBJ2-3; TRBD2 matches 7 bases. This CDR3 is 17 amino acids long. V shed 0 bases, J shed 2 bases, and the junction held 8 bases outside the gene matches. CDR1 and CDR2 from the germline V gene are KGHSH and LQKENI. DNA for the CDR3: TGTGCCAGCTCACCACCCAGCCGGACTAGGCCCACAGATACGCAGTATTTT. Encoded protein: CASSPPSRTRPTDTQYF.

This clone was observed once. The germline gene is not matched at one end of the junction; a read error may be the cause. This rearrangement joins TRBV4-3 to TRBJ1-5; D is undetermined. Germline assignment: CDR1 LGHNA and CDR2 YSLEER. CDR3 length: 14 amino acids. CDR3 protein: CTSSQDRWLQPQHF. The CDR3 DNA follows: TGCACCAGCAGCCAAGATCGTTGGCTTCAGCCCCAGCATTTT.

The chain is built from TRBV30 and TRBJ2-1; 10 bases are shared with TRBD2. This CDR3 has 17 amino acids. The J segment lost 2 bases and the V segment lost 0 bases, leaving 7 bases of the junction unmatched. Germline CDR1 is GTSNPN and CDR2 is SVGIG (reference sequence). The CDR3, as DNA: TGTGCCTGGAGTGTACAGGTAGCGGGAGGCCCCTACAATGAGCAGTTCTTC. Translating it yields CAWSVQVAGGPYNEQFF.

This clone appeared a few times. The genes are TRBV6-6 and TRBJ2-7; TRBD1 matches 8 bases. The CDR3 consists of 16 residues. CDR1 and CDR2 from the germline V gene are MNHNY and SVGAGI (reference sequence). Trimming took 3 bases from V and 7 from J; bases not matched to a gene: 14. CDR3 in amino acids: CASSYDRDRTQMEQYF. The CDR3 DNA reads TGTGCCAGCAGTTATGACCGGGACAGGACCCAGATGGAGCAGTACTTC.